These T cell receptor beta chains were read from a single sample in a study of shared clonotypes between healthy human individuals. Repertoires were generated with immunoSEQ multiplex PCR, while TCRdb's copy carries only in-frame clones and drops some. The repertoire includes some 1,900,000 clones, about 95% of them detected once, and more than 0.95% sits in the top ten. The sequenced material came from naive CD8+ T cells sorted from blood. The source of these receptors is a man in his late teens or twenties in good health. The conserved cysteine and the conserved F or W are not part of the CDR3 here.

j_call,v_call,cdr3_aa
TRBJ2-7,TRBV9,ASSAGPDTYEQY
TRBJ2-7,TRBV9,ASSDGDRGDEQY
TRBJ2-7,TRBV28,ASSFQTGSSYEQY
TRBJ2-5,TRBV21-1,ASKERGTEETQY
TRBJ1-5,TRBV28,ASSFSTADQPQH
TRBJ2-7,TRBV18,ASSPPPGRAPDEQY
TRBJ2-7,TRBV7-9,ASSLGGDDEQY
TRBJ1-1,TRBV10-3,AIKDPGINTEAF
TRBJ2-2,TRBV7-9,ASRDLAGASGELF
TRBJ1-2,TRBV7-9,ASSLGRDGYT
TRBJ2-7,TRBV28,ASWGGGAYEQY
TRBJ1-2,TRBV27,ASSLAGATAGYT
TRBJ1-5,TRBV27,ASSPSWGESNQPQH
TRBJ2-1,TRBV10-3,AISESHTTGGQF
TRBJ2-1,TRBV29-1,SVEGWDFPNNEQF
TRBJ1-5,TRBV19,ASSIKGGSNQPQH
TRBJ1-5,TRBV9,ASSAGGQPQH
TRBJ2-2,TRBV16,ASSLQTGAVGELF
TRBJ2-4,TRBV5-4,AVGSSGGEDIQY
TRBJ2-3,TRBV10-3,AISDKGNTDTQY
TRBJ1-1,TRBV7-6,ASSSGTEAF
TRBJ2-3,TRBV10-3,ATQQFETSGRTSTDTQY
TRBJ2-1,TRBV4-1,ASSQEWSPTSYNEQF
TRBJ2-3,TRBV29-1,SVVRGDRGVDTQY
TRBJ1-2,TRBV4-1,ASSQERQGYGYT